A single TCR beta chain is shown here with its context. These data are taken from a study of blood T cell repertoires in COVID-19. Study information: From T cells, B-cell-depleted T cells, or PBMCs came the material, which was cDNA or gDNA.

Authors' processing steps: Amplification from reference gene primers served as the basis for estimated nucleated cell counts. This table comes from immunoSEQ multiplex PCR, and its TCRdb copy is limited to in-frame clones, with some not included. That table furnishes V, J and clone size, whereas the DNA furnished D and trimming. The table records some 250,000 clones, approximately 90% of them present only once. Germline V lookup: CDR1 SEHNR, CDR2 FQNEAQ (reference sequence). The CDR3 extends over 16 amino acids. The V end was cut by 4 bases, the J end by 3 bases, with 18 bases between. The specimen sequenced was peripheral blood. This chain uses TRBV7-9 with TRBJ2-5, with D perhaps matching TRBD2 (6 bases). This clonotype was sampled from a middle-aged woman who had recovered from COVID-19. The DNA for the CDR3 is TGTGCCAGCAGCTCCATCATTTGGGGAGGAAAAGAGACCCAGTACTTC. It codes for CASSSIIWGGKETQYF.